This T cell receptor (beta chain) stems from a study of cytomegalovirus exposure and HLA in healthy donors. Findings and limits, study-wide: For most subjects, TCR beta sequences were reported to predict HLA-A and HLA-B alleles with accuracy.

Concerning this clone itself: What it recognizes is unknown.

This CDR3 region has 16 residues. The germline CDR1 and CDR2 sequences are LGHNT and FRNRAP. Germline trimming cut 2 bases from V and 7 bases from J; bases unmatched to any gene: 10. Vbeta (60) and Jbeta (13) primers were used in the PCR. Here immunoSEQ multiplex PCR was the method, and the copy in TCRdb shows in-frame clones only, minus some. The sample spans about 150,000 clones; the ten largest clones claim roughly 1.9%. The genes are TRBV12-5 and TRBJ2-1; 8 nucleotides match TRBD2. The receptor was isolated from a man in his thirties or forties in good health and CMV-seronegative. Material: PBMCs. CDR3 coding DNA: TGTGCTAGTGGTTTGCCCGGGACTAGTTTATTTAATGAGCAGTTCTTC. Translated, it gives CASGLPGTSLFNEQFF. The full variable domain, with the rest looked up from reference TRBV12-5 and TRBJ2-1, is DARVTQTPRHKVTEMGQEVTMRCQPILGHNTVFWYRQTMMQGLELLAYFRNRAPLDDSGMPKDRFSAEMPDATLATLKIQPSEPRDSAVYFCASGLPGTSLFNEQFFGPGTRLTVL.